This T cell receptor beta chain was sequenced for a study of long-term antiretroviral therapy in people with HIV. A word on this clone: What it binds is not known.

V dropped 0 bases and J dropped 7 bases, with 12 bases sitting between them. This CDR3 has 14 amino acids. Germline V gene lookup returns CDR1 LNHNV and CDR2 YYDKDF (reference sequence). Overall study findings and caveats: Post-ART diversity increased but stayed below transplant donor controls. Therapy changes, viral resistance and ART adherence were not documented in the available data.

At the survey level, the v3.0 immunoSEQ assay was run. Assay: immunoSEQ multiplex PCR; the TCRdb copy retains only in-frame clones and omits some. The sample consists of about 30,000 clones, almost 95% of them appearing once. The rearrangement links TRBV15 to TRBJ1-1; the D is unclear. The source material was unsorted PBMCs, sampled around 7.4 years after starting antiretroviral therapy. The receptor comes from a man in his fifties or sixties with HIV. CDR3 sequence (DNA): TGTGCCACCAGCAGAGAAGCCCGGACGGTTGAAGCTTTCTTT. Its protein product is CATSREARTVEAFF.